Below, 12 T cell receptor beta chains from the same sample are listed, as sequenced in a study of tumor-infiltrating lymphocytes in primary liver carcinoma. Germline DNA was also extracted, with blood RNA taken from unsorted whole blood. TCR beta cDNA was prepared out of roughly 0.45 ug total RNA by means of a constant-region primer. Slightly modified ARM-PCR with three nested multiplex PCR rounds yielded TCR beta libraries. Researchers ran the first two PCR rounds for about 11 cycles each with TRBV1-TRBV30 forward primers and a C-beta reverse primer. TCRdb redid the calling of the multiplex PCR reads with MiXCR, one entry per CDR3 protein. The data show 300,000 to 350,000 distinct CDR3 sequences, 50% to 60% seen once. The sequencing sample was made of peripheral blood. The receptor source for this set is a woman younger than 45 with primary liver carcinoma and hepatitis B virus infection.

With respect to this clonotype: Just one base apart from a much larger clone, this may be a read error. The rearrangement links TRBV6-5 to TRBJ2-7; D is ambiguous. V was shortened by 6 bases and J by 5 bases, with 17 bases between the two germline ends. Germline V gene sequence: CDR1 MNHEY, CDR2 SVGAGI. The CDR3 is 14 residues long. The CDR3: CASRHFLSVDEQYF. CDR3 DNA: TGTGCCAGCAGGCACTTTCTTTCCGTCGACGAGCAGTACTTC.

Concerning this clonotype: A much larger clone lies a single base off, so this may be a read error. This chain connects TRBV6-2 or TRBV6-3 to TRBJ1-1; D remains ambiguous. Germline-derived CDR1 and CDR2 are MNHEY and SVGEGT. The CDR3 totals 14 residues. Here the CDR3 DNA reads TGTGCCAGCAGTTACACAACGGTGAACACTGATGCTTTCTTT. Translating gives CASSYTTVNTDAFF.

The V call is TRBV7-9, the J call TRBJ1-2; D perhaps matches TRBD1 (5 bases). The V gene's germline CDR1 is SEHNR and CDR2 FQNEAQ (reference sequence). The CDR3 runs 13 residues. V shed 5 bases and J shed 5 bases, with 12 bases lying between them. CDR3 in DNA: TGTGCCAGCAGCCCCCGGGACCCTTATGGCTACACCTTC. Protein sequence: CASSPRDPYGYTF.

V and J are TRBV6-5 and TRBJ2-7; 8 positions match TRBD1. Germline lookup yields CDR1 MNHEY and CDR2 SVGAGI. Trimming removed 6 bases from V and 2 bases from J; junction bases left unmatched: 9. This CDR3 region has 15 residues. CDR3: CASRYAGQGPYEQYF. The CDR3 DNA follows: TGTGCCAGCAGATACGCTGGACAGGGTCCCTACGAGCAGTACTTC.

CDR3 loop: CASSFLAGADNEQFF. The DNA of the CDR3 is TGCGCCAGCAGCTTCCTAGCGGGAGCGGATAATGAGCAGTTCTTC. The genes are TRBV5-1 and TRBJ2-1; 10 bases are a match to TRBD2. With 2 bases clipped from V and 7 bases from J, the junction kept 6 bases outside the gene matches. The CDR3 consists of 15 residues. Germline assignment: CDR1 SGHRS and CDR2 YFSETQ.

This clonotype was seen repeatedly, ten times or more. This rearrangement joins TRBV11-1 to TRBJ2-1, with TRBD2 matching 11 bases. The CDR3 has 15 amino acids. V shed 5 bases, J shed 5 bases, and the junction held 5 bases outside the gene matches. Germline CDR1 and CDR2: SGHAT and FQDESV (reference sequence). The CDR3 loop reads CASSLLLAGDNEQFF. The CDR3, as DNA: TGTGCCAGCAGCCTACTACTAGCGGGGGACAATGAGCAGTTCTTC.

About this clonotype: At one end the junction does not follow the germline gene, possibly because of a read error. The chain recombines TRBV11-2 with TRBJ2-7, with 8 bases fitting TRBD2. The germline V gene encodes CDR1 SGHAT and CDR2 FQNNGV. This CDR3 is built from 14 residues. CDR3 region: CASGLGSGNYEQYF. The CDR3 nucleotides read TGTGCCAGCGGCTTAGGTAGCGGGAATTACGAGCAGTACTTC.

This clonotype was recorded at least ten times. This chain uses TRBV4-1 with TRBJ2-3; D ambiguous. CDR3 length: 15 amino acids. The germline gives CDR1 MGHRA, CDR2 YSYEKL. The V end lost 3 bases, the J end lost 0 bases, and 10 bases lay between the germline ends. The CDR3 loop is CASSQRHPSTDTQYF. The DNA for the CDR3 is TGCGCCAGCAGCCAGAGACACCCTAGCACAGATACGCAGTATTTT.

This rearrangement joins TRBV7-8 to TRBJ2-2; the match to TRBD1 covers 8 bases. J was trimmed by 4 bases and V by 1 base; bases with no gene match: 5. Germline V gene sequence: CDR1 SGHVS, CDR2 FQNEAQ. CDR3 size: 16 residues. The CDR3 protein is CASSLEATGVTGELFF. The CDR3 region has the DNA TGTGCCAGCAGCTTAGAGGCGACAGGGGTCACCGGGGAGCTGTTTTTT.

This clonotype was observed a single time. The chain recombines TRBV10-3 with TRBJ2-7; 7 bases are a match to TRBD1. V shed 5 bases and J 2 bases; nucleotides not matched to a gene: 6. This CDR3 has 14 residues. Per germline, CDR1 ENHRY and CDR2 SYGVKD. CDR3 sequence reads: CAISSGTAPYEQYF. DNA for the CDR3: TGTGCCATCAGTTCGGGGACAGCCCCCTACGAGCAGTACTTC.

The CDR3 DNA reads TGTGCCAGCAACAGGGAAACCGAGCAGTACTTC. This sequence encodes CASNRETEQYF. The genes are TRBV11-2 and TRBJ2-7; D is possibly TRBD1 (6 bases). Per the germline V gene, CDR1 is SGHAT and CDR2 is FQNNGV. V lost 7 bases and J lost 6, with 10 bases in between. The CDR3 length is 11 residues.

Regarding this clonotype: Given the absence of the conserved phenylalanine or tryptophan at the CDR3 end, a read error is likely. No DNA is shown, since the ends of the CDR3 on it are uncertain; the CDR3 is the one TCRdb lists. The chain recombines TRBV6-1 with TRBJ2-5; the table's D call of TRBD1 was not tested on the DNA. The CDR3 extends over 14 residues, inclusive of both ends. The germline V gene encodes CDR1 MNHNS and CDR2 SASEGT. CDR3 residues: CASTVGGYQETQNL.